The sequence of this TCR beta chain was determined in a study of OX40 agonist ivuxolimab in advanced cancers. As for the study in general: Ivuxolimab, an agonist antibody against OX40 (CD134), was given to patients. Patients got intravenous ivuxolimab at 0.01 to 10 mg/kg every 2 weeks. Partial responses were recorded for three patients, including one with hepatocellular carcinoma and two with cutaneous melanoma. Study-wide points: The 0.1-3.0 mg/kg partial responders had among the lowest clonal expansion.

As concerns this clone: Its target is not known.

Method: immunoSEQ multiplex PCR; TCRdb's copy keeps in-frame clones and lacks some. Seen here are about 41,000 clones, roughly 88% observed once, and the top ten hold around 2.6%. This CDR3 region has 16 residues. Germline values: CDR1 SEHNR, CDR2 FQNEAQ (reference sequence). J gave up 5 bases and V 3 bases, and 12 bases lay outside the gene matches. The V and J genes are TRBV7-9 and TRBJ2-7; 8 nucleotides agree with TRBD1. The material sequenced was CD4+ or CD8+ T cells sorted from blood, taken in a trial of the OX40 agonist ivuxolimab. The TCR comes from an adult with an advanced solid tumor such as melanoma, head and neck, liver or kidney cancer. The CDR3 sequence is CASSFTIPGGDDEQYF. The CDR3 DNA follows: TGTGCCAGCAGCTTCACAATACCAGGGGGCGACGACGAGCAGTACTTC.